The 14 T cell receptor beta chains listed next were all sequenced from one sample in a study of glioma-infiltrating T cells after dendritic cell vaccination. Sequencing used immunoSEQ multiplex PCR; TCRdb keeps in-frame clones, though not all of them. This sample yields tens of thousands of clones, of which around nine tenths are seen a single time; around 2.3% belongs to the top ten. The time point was: after dendritic cell vaccination, including at tumor progression/relapse. Sample: blood, taken after dendritic cell vaccination. Receptor source: a human donor with glioblastoma.

V and J are TRBV4-1 and TRBJ1-5, with TRBD1 as a possible D gene (5 bases). Trimming shortened V by 4 bases and J by 0 bases, and 10 bases separated the two germline ends. This CDR3 is built from 15 residues. CDR1 is MGHRA, CDR2 YSYEKL, per germline. For the CDR3, the DNA is TGCGCCAGCAGCCTCAGGGAGGCTAGCAATCAGCCCCAGCATTTT. Translation gives CASSLREASNQPQHF.

V is TRBV19 and J is TRBJ1-4, with D unclear. V dropped 1 base and J dropped 14 bases, with 20 bases sitting between them. CDR3 length: 15 residues. Germline CDR1 and CDR2: LNHDA and SQIVND (reference sequence). CDR3: CASSIALLNPSLLFF. Written as DNA, the CDR3 is TGTGCCAGTAGTATAGCATTACTTAATCCATCCCTCCTGTTTTTT.

The V call is TRBV29-1, the J call TRBJ2-7; TRBD1 matches 9 bases. CDR1 is SQVTM and CDR2 is ANQGSEA in the germline V gene. This CDR3 region has 15 residues. V lost 5 bases, J lost 2 bases, and 10 bases stayed unmatched. CDR3 sequence reads: CSVHYGDRETYEQYF. CDR3 in DNA: TGCAGCGTTCACTACGGGGACAGGGAAACCTACGAGCAGTACTTC.

The rearrangement links TRBV6-1 to TRBJ2-3; 8 bases are a match to TRBD1. The CDR3 length is 15 residues. Germline V gene sequence: CDR1 MNHNS, CDR2 SASEGT. V shed 7 bases and J 4 bases; nucleotides not matched to a gene: 10. The CDR3 region is CASTLGQGQADTQYF. Written as DNA, the CDR3 is TGTGCCAGCACCCTCGGACAGGGACAAGCAGATACGCAGTATTTT.

The rearrangement joins TRBV7-3 to TRBJ2-3; D may be TRBD2 (6 bases). The V end lost 8 bases, the J end lost 5 bases, and 11 bases lay between the germline ends. CDR3 length: 12 amino acids. Germline CDR1 reads SGHTA; CDR2 reads FQGTGA. CDR3 in DNA: TGTGCCAGCGGAAGAGCGGGAGATACGCAGTATTTT. Its translation: CASGRAGDTQYF.

This rearrangement joins TRBV6-4 to TRBJ2-1; 10 bases match TRBD2. CDR1 is MRHNA and CDR2 is SNTAGT in the germline V gene. The CDR3 runs to 15 residues. The V and J ends lost 5 bases and 8 bases, in that order; junction bases with no gene match: 9. CDR3 sequence: CASSPSGRARDEQFF. As DNA, the CDR3 is TGTGCCAGCAGTCCAAGCGGGAGGGCCAGGGATGAGCAGTTCTTC.

The rearrangement joins TRBV14 to TRBJ1-2, with a possible D match to TRBD1 (6 bases). Germline V lookup: CDR1 SGHDN, CDR2 FVKESK. The length of the CDR3 is 17 residues. Trimming removed 4 bases at V and 4 bases at J, with 22 bases between. DNA for the CDR3: TGTGCCAGCAGCCCCCTAGGTGCAGGGGAAGGAATCTATGGCTACACCTTC. Translated: CASSPLGAGEGIYGYTF.

The gene calls are TRBV29-1 and TRBJ1-4; a possible D gene is TRBD1 (6 bases). The CDR3 covers 13 residues. V was pared by 4 bases and J by 6 bases, with 12 bases between. From germline, CDR1 is SQVTM and CDR2 ANQGSEA. CDR3 in DNA: TGCAGCGTTGTGTCAGGGGCAGATGAAAAACTGTTTTTT. Translating it yields CSVVSGADEKLFF.

The V call is TRBV6-1, the J call TRBJ2-5; D is unclear. This CDR3 region has 16 residues. Germline loops: CDR1 MNHNS, CDR2 SASEGT. The ends were cut back, 4 bases at V and 5 bases at J, with 20 bases in the middle. This CDR3 reads CASSAKETNLLETQYF. The CDR3 DNA follows: TGTGCCAGCAGTGCCAAGGAGACGAACTTATTGGAGACCCAGTACTTC.

The genes are TRBV6-6 and TRBJ1-6; D may be TRBD1 (5 bases). Between the trimmed V and J ends, which lost 7 bases and 12 bases, there was a span of 16 bases. The length of the CDR3 is 13 residues. Germline-derived CDR1 and CDR2 are MNHNY and SVGAGI (reference sequence). The CDR3 sequence is CASTQGEELPLHF. The CDR3 DNA reads as TGTGCCAGCACCCAGGGCGAGGAATTACCCCTCCACTTT.

The chain joins TRBV21-1 to TRBJ1-2; the table's D call TRBD1 went unverified against the DNA. TRBV21-1 is shown as a pseudogene. This CDR3 comprises 18 residues. CDR3 DNA sequence: TGTGCCAGCAGCAAAGGGACAGCCTTCGTTATCAATAACTATGGCTACACCTTC. It translates to CASSKGTAFVINNYGYTF.

V usage is TRBV7-9 and J usage is TRBJ1-1; D remains ambiguous. V was cut by 3 bases and J by 5 bases, with 10 bases left in between. The germline V gene encodes CDR1 SEHNR and CDR2 FQNEAQ (reference sequence). This CDR3 has 13 residues. The CDR3 sequence is CASSFSGWTEAFF. The CDR3 DNA follows: TGTGCCAGCAGCTTTTCGGGGTGGACTGAAGCTTTCTTT.

This clone was observed once. This chain uses TRBV6-5 with TRBJ2-4; possible D gene TRBD1, 5 bases. Trimming pared 5 bases from V and 6 bases from J, leaving 14 bases between. Germline CDR1 reads MNHEY; CDR2 reads SVGAGI. CDR3 length: 14 amino acids. The DNA of the CDR3 is TGTGCCAGCAGTCTCGACATGGGGCGAAACATTCAGTACTTC. Translation gives CASSLDMGRNIQYF.

The CDR3 DNA reads TGCGCCAGCAGCGATACCACAGGGCTTAAAGATACGCAGTATTTT. This sequence encodes CASSDTTGLKDTQYF. The genes are TRBV5-1 and TRBJ2-3, with a tentative D call TRBD1 (6 bases). The CDR3 is made up of 15 amino acids. Germline V gene sequence: CDR1 SGHRS, CDR2 YFSETQ. The ends were cut back, 4 bases at V and 5 bases at J, with 17 bases in the middle.